This T cell receptor beta chain was profiled in a study of T-cell reconstitution after alpha-beta-depleted transplantation in children. Preparing the TCRbeta library involved the use of unique molecular identifiers. TCRdb used MiXCR to reprocess the PCR reads, holding one entry per CDR3 protein. Among over 450,000 distinct CDR3 sequences listed, about 10% were seen once. This clonotype was counted at least ten times. The source material was PBMCs, sampled before TCRalphabeta/CD19-depleted stem cell transplant. The sequence derives from a child younger than 10 with inherited bone marrow failure, due to receive a stem cell transplant.

CDR3 coding DNA: TGCAGTGCGACCAACAGAAATCAGCCCCAGCATTTT. Translated, it gives CSATNRNQPQHF. V usage is TRBV20-1 and J usage is TRBJ1-5, with unresolved D. Germline V gene sequence: CDR1 DFQATT, CDR2 SNEGSKA (reference sequence). V was trimmed by 6 bases and J by 4 bases, leaving 10 bases between them. This CDR3 contains 12 residues.